This T cell receptor beta chain derives from a study of OX40 agonist ivuxolimab in advanced cancers. Study at large: In this trial design, patients received ivuxolimab intravenously at 0.01 to 10 mg/kg every 2 weeks. Dose-escalation patients were diagnosed with hepatocellular carcinoma, melanoma, renal cell cancer or head and neck cancer. General observations from the study: Both blood CD4+ and CD8+ T cells showed clonal growth by week 6 at 0.1 to 3.0 mg/kg.

Profiling relied on immunoSEQ multiplex PCR, and the TCRdb table lists in-frame clones only, not all of them. The sample lists 50,000 to 65,000 clones; more than 85% were seen once. If patients had autoimmune disease history or systemic immunosuppression, they were excluded. The CDR3 runs 13 residues. V lost 7 bases and J 3 bases, leaving 11 bases between the germline ends. Germline V gene lookup returns CDR1 SNHLY and CDR2 FYNNEI. A remark on this clone: What it recognizes is unknown.

Sequencing was performed on CD4+ or CD8+ T cells sorted from blood, taken in a trial of the OX40 agonist ivuxolimab. The sequence was collected from an adult with an advanced solid tumor such as melanoma, head and neck, liver or kidney cancer. The chain has TRBV2 and TRBJ2-3; no firm D call. CDR3 residues: CASTEGRTDTQYF. The CDR3 DNA sequence: TGTGCCAGCACCGAAGGGCGGACAGATACGCAGTATTTT. Drawing the rest from reference TRBV2 and TRBJ2-3, the complete variable domain is EPEVTQTPSHQVTQMGQEVILRCVPISNHLYFYWYRQILGQKVEFLVSFYNNEISEKSEIFDDQFSVERPDGSNFTLKIRSTKLEDSAMYFCASTEGRTDTQYFGPGTRLTVL.